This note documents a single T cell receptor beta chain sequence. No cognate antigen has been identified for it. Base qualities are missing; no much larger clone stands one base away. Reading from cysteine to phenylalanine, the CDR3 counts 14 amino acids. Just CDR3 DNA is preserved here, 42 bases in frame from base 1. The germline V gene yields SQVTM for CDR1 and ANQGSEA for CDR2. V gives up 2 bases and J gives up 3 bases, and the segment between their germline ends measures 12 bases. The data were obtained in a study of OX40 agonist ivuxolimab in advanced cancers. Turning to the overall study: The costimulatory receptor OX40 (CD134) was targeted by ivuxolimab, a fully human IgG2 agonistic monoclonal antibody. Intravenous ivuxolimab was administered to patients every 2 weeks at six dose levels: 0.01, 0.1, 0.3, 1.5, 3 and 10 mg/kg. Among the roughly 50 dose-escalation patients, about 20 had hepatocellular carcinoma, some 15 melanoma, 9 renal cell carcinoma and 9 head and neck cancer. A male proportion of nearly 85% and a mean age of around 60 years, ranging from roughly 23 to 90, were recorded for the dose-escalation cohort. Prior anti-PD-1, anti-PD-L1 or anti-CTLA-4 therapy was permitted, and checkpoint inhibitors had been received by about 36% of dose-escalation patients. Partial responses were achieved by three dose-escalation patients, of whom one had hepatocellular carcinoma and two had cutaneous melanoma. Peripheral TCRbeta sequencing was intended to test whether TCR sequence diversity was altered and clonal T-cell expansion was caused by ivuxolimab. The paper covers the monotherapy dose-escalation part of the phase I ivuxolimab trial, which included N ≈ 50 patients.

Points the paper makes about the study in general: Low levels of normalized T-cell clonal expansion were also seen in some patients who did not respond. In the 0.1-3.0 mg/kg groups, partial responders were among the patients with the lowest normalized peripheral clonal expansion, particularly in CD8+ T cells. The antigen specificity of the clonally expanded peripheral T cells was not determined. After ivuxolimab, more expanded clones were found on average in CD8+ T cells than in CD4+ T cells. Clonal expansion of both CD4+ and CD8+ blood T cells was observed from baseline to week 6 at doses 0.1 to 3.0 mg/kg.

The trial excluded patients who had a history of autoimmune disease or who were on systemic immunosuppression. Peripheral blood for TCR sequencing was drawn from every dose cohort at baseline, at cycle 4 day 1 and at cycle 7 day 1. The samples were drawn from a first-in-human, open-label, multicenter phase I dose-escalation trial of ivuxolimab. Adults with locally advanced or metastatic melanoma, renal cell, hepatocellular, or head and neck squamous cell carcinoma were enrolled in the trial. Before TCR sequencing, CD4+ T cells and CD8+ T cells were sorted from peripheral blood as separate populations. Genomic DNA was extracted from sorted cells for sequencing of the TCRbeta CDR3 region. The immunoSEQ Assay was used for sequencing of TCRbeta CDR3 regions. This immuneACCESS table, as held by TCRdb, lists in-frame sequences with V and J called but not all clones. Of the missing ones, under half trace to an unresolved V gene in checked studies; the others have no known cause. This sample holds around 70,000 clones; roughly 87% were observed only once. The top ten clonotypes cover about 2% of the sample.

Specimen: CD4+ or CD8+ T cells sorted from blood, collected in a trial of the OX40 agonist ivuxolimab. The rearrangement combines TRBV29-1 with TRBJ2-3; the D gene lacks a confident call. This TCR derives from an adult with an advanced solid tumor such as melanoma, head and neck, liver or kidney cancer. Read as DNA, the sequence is TGCAGCGTTGAAAGGCGAGAATTGACAGATACGCAGTATTTT. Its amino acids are CSVERRELTDTQYF.